Listed below are T cell receptor beta chains from one sample, sequenced in a study of molecular identifiers for immune sequencing clone quantification. TCRdb itself ran the PCR reads through MiXCR, one entry per CDR3 protein. The table shows roughly 630,000 distinct CDR3 sequences, with about 25% occurring only once. Source material: naive CD8+ T cells from blood, with Jurkat cell RNA spiked in. The origin of the receptors is a human donor in good health. Some libraries in this study had Jurkat cell RNA spiked in. Each CDR3 is given with its conserved first and last residue. The D gene is left open where the match is weak. The listing skips clone size in some rows; elsewhere it reads once, few, many or a size class.

V: TRBV5-6
size: -
D: TRBD1
J: TRBJ1-2
length: 18
CDR3: CASSNPEETGARVHGYTF
DNA: TGTGCCAGCAGCAACCCGGAAGAGACAGGGGCGCGTGTACATGGCTACACCTTC

V: TRBV6-5
size: -
D: TRBD2
J: TRBJ2-1
length: 15
CDR3: CASSPAGGHYNEQFF
DNA: TGTGCCAGCAGTCCAGCGGGGGGTCACTACAATGAGCAGTTCTTC

V: TRBV29-1
size: many
D: -
J: TRBJ2-7
length: 12
CDR3: CSVLGTAYEQYF
DNA: TGCAGCGTTTTAGGGACGGCCTACGAGCAGTACTTC

V: TRBV12-3/TRBV12-4
size: -
D: TRBD1
J: TRBJ1-1
length: 15
CDR3: CASNHNPTGGHEAFF
DNA: TGTGCCAGCAACCACAACCCGACAGGGGGCCATGAAGCTTTCTTT

V: TRBV2
size: -
D: TRBD1
J: TRBJ2-3
length: 15
CDR3: CASSHRDRPTDTQYF
DNA: TGTGCCAGCAGTCACCGGGACAGACCCACAGATACGCAGTATTTT

V: TRBV20-1
size: many
D: TRBD1
J: TRBJ2-7
length: 15
CDR3: CSARVLGQRGFEQYF
DNA: TGCAGTGCTAGGGTCCTGGGACAGAGGGGATTCGAGCAGTACTTC

V: TRBV27
size: -
D: TRBD1
J: TRBJ1-5
length: 16
CDR3: CAGSLSGQGQRQPQHF
DNA: TGTGCCGGCAGTTTATCCGGACAGGGGCAGAGGCAGCCCCAGCATTTT

V: TRBV5-6
size: -
D: TRBD2
J: TRBJ2-7
length: 13
CDR3: CASGVAGVSEQYF
DNA: TGTGCCAGCGGAGTAGCGGGAGTATCGGAGCAGTACTTC

V: TRBV10-3
size: -
D: -
J: TRBJ1-4
length: 13
CDR3: CAISRATNEKLFF
DNA: TGTGCCATCAGTAGGGCAACTAATGAAAAACTGTTTTTT

V: TRBV11-2
size: many
D: TRBD2
J: TRBJ2-5
length: 15
CDR3: CASSLELAARETQYF
DNA: TGTGCCAGCAGCTTGGAACTAGCGGCCCGAGAGACCCAGTACTTC

V: TRBV30
size: -
D: -
J: TRBJ2-7
length: 12
CDR3: CAWSGPSGEQYF
DNA: TGTGCCTGGAGCGGACCCTCGGGCGAGCAGTACTTC

V: TRBV11-3
size: -
D: -
J: TRBJ1-5
length: 16
CDR3: CASSSYPLGGSQPQHF
DNA: TGTGCCAGCAGCTCGTATCCATTGGGGGGAAGTCAGCCCCAGCATTTT

V: TRBV5-8
size: -
D: TRBD2
J: TRBJ2-7
length: 15
CDR3: CASSLSTSAVYGQYF
DNA: TGTGCCAGCAGCTTGTCGACTAGCGCGGTCTACGGGCAGTACTTC

V: TRBV7-2
size: few
D: TRBD2
J: TRBJ2-7
length: 16
CDR3: CASSAGLAGGPYEQYF
DNA: TGTGCCAGCAGCGCGGGACTAGCGGGAGGCCCCTACGAGCAGTACTTC

V: TRBV10-3
size: -
D: TRBD2
J: TRBJ2-7
length: 16
CDR3: CAISESASGSAHEQYF
DNA: TGTGCCATCAGTGAGTCTGCTAGCGGGAGTGCCCACGAGCAGTACTTC

V: TRBV7-2
size: -
D: TRBD2
J: TRBJ2-1
length: 15
CDR3: CASSLLAGGRSEQFF
DNA: TGTGCCAGCAGCCTACTAGCGGGAGGGCGGAGTGAGCAGTTCTTC

V: TRBV6-5
size: -
D: -
J: TRBJ2-1
length: 13
CDR3: CASSYSSSGEQFF
DNA: TGTGCCAGCAGTTACTCGAGTTCTGGGGAGCAGTTCTTC

V: TRBV2
size: many
D: -
J: TRBJ1-4
length: 15
CDR3: CASSEGALTAEKLFF
DNA: TGTGCCAGCAGTGAAGGGGCCCTCACCGCTGAAAAACTGTTTTTT

V: TRBV4-3
size: -
D: -
J: TRBJ1-1
length: 15
CDR3: CASSQDLRTLLEAFF
DNA: TGCGCCAGCAGCCAAGATCTCCGGACCCTCCTTGAAGCTTTCTTT

V: TRBV20-1
size: -
D: TRBD2
J: TRBJ2-7
length: 14
CDR3: CSVSGTSGAYEQYF
DNA: TGCAGTGTTAGCGGGACTAGCGGTGCCTACGAGCAGTACTTC

V: TRBV6-1
size: -
D: TRBD1
J: TRBJ1-4
length: 19
CDR3: CASFTPREGAIPTNEKLVF
DNA: TGTGCCAGCTTCACACCCCGGGAGGGGGCCATTCCAACTAATGAAAAACTGGTTTTT

V: TRBV7-9
size: few
D: -
J: TRBJ1-3
length: 15
CDR3: CASSIPNPSGNTIYF
DNA: TGTGCCAGCAGCATCCCAAACCCCTCTGGAAACACCATATATTTT

V: TRBV18
size: few
D: -
J: TRBJ2-7
length: 15
CDR3: CASSPSDRPRGEQYF
DNA: TGTGCCAGCTCACCGAGCGACAGGCCAAGGGGGGAGCAGTACTTC

V: TRBV9
size: few
D: TRBD1
J: TRBJ2-2
length: 15
CDR3: CASSLGQGAGGELFF
DNA: TGTGCCAGCAGCCTCGGACAGGGAGCTGGCGGGGAGCTGTTTTTT

V: TRBV9
size: few
D: -
J: TRBJ2-2
length: 17
CDR3: CASSGPDRAMDTGELFF
DNA: TGTGCCAGCAGCGGCCCGGACCGAGCTATGGACACCGGGGAGCTGTTTTTT